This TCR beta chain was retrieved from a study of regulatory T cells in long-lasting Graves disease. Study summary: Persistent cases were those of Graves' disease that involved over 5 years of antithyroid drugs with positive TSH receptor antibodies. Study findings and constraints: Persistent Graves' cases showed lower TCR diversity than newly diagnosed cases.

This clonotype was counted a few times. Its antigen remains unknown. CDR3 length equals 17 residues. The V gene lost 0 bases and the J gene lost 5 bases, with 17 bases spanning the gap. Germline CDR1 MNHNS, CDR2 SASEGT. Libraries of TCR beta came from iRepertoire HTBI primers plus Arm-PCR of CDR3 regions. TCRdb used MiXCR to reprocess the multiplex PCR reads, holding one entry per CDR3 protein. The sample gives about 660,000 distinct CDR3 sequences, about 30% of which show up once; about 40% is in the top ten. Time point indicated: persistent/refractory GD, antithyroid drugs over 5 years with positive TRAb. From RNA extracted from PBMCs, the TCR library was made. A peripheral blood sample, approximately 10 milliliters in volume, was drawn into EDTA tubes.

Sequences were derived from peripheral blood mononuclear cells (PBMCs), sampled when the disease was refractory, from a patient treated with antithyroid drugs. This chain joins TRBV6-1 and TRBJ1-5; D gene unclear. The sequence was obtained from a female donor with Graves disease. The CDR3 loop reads CASSEALLRGSDQPQHF. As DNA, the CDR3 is TGTGCCAGCAGTGAAGCGCTTCTCCGGGGATCGGATCAGCCCCAGCATTTT.